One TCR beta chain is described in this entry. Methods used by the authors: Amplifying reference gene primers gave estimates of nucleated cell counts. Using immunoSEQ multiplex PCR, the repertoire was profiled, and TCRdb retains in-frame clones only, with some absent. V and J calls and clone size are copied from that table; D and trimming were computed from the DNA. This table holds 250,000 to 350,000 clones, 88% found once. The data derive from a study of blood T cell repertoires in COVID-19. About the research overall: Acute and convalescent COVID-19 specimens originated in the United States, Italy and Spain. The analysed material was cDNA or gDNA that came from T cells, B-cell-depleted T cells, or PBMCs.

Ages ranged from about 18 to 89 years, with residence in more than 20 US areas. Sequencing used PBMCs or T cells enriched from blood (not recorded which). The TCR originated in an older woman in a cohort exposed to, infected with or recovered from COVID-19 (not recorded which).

The CDR3 DNA reads as TGCGCCAGCAGCTTGGGCTTGGGACTTCCCTACAATGAGCAGTTCTTC. Protein product: CASSLGLGLPYNEQFF. V is TRBV5-1 and J is TRBJ2-1; maybe TRBD2 (6 bases). Germline V gene lookup returns CDR1 SGHRS and CDR2 YFSETQ. The length of the CDR3 is 16 residues. Trimming took 0 bases from V and 2 from J, leaving 12 bases between them.